The source of this TCR beta chain is a study of vaccination effects on CD4 cells after COVID-19. V was trimmed by 6 bases and J by 8 bases, leaving 12 bases between them. CDR3 length: 12 residues. The method was immunoSEQ multiplex PCR; TCRdb's version includes in-frame clones alone and lacks a portion of them. Here the sample spans tens of thousands of clones, roughly 79% being singletons. Comments on this clone: Antigen unknown.

Antigen-specific CD4+ T cells were expanded with viral peptide pools in the ViraFEST assay before sequencing. Scientists isolated CD4+ T cells after an approximately 10-day culture period ended. People in the vaccine group had not been infected with SARS-CoV-2 before, and their nucleocapsid antibodies were negative. Material: CD4+ T cells from PBMCs cultured with HCoV-229E spike peptides, obtained before COVID-19 vaccination. The gene calls are TRBV12-3 or TRBV12-4 and TRBJ2-3; D unresolved. The sequence was obtained from a human donor who received a COVID-19 vaccine. As DNA, the CDR3 is TGTGCCAGCAGCGGCTCCCGTGGTACGCAGTATTTT. Its protein is CASSGSRGTQYF.